This TCR beta chain emerged from a study of vaccination effects on CD4 cells after COVID-19. CDR1 is SNHLY and CDR2 is FYNNEI in the germline V gene. V trimming: 6 bases; J trimming: 5 bases; junction bases outside the gene matches: 3. The CDR3 covers 15 residues. Peptide-pool stimulation followed by sequencing identified expanded antigen-specific CD4+ clonotypes in the ViraFEST assay. Following culture for nine to ten days, CD4+ T cells were isolated. Nucleocapsid antibodies stayed negative before and after vaccination, showing no earlier SARS-CoV-2 infection. In the cultures, half the medium was exchanged for IL-2 medium on days 3 and 7. This clone was seen a handful of times. Its cognate antigen is unknown. The data were produced by immunoSEQ multiplex PCR, yet TCRdb's version contains in-frame clones alone and is incomplete. The table has about 28,000 clones, over 70% seen once; the top ten hold 30%.

The receptor's source is a human donor who received a COVID-19 vaccine. V usage is TRBV2 and J usage is TRBJ1-6; 11 bases align to TRBD1. The starting material was CD4+ T cells from PBMCs cultured with SARS-CoV-2 spike peptides, obtained before COVID-19 vaccination. The CDR3 region is CASSRDRGDNSPLHF. In nucleotides, the CDR3 is TGTGCCAGCAGCCGGGACAGGGGGGATAATTCACCCCTCCACTTT.